A selection of T cell receptor beta chains follows, all from one sample in a study of cytomegalovirus exposure and HLA in healthy donors. Here immunoSEQ multiplex PCR was the method, and the copy in TCRdb shows in-frame clones only, minus some. The sample carries 90,000 to 110,000 clones, 76% recorded once. Sequences were obtained from PBMCs. These receptors were collected from a woman in her forties or fifties in good health and CMV-seropositive. CDR3s include the opening cysteine and the closing phenylalanine or tryptophan. The order of the fields is CDR3 length, clone size, J gene, V gene, D gene, CDR3 DNA, CDR3 protein. A D gene is named only where the DNA matches it firmly. Size is omitted from some rows. Given values are once, few, many or a class for expanded clones.

16 | - | TRBJ1-1 | TRBV15 | - | TGTGCCACCAGCAGCCTCTCGTACAGGAAGGACACTGAAGCTTTCTTT | CATSSLSYRKDTEAFF
14 | - | TRBJ2-7 | TRBV19 | - | TGTGCCAGTGCCCGGGGACTCCCGCCCTACGAGCAGTACTTC | CASARGLPPYEQYF
17 | - | TRBJ2-1 | TRBV5-1 | TRBD2 | TGCGCCAGCAGCTTGGGACTAGCGGGAGGGCCCCACAATGAGCAGTTCTTC | CASSLGLAGGPHNEQFF
15 | - | TRBJ2-2 | TRBV6-5 | - | TGTGCCAGCAGTTCCCCCGTAAAGAACACCGGGGAGCTGTTTTTT | CASSSPVKNTGELFF
16 | - | TRBJ2-3 | TRBV19 | TRBD1 | TGTGCCAGTAGTATGACAGGACAGGGGGCCACAGATACGCAGTATTTT | CASSMTGQGATDTQYF
15 | few | TRBJ2-1 | TRBV7-2 | TRBD2 | TGTGCCAGCAGCTTCCAAGCGGGGGGTTACAATGAGCAGTTCTTC | CASSFQAGGYNEQFF
16 | - | TRBJ2-1 | TRBV19 | TRBD2 | TGTGCCAGTAGTGAGTTGGCGGGAGTAGTGTACAATGAGCAGTTCTTC | CASSELAGVVYNEQFF
16 | - | TRBJ1-6 | TRBV6-1 | TRBD1 | TGTGCCAGCAGTGAAAACTTGGGACAGACTAATTCACCCCTCCACTTT | CASSENLGQTNSPLHF
14 | - | TRBJ2-7 | TRBV9 | - | TGTGCCAGCAGCCTTGACGGGCAGGGTGACGAGCAGTACTTC | CASSLDGQGDEQYF
19 | - | TRBJ2-5 | TRBV21-1 | - | TGTGCCAGCATCTTCTATCAAAGCCCTTACCCGCAATTCCAAGAGACCCAGTACTTC | CASIFYQSPYPQFQETQYF
16 | - | TRBJ2-1 | TRBV19 | TRBD2 | TGTGCCAGTAGTATACTCCCTAGCGGGAGTTACAATGAGCAGTTCTTC | CASSILPSGSYNEQFF
14 | - | TRBJ1-6 | TRBV11-2 | TRBD1 | TGTGCCAGCAGCTTAGGACAGGGGGATTCACCCCTCCACTTT | CASSLGQGDSPLHF
15 | few | TRBJ2-5 | TRBV2 | TRBD1 | TGTGCCAGCAGTGAAACGGCAGGGGGTGCAGAGACCCAGTACTTC | CASSETAGGAETQYF
16 | - | TRBJ1-1 | TRBV5-1 | TRBD1 | TGCGCCAGCAGCTTCGGGACAGGGGGCGCGTCTGCTGAAGCTTTCTTT | CASSFGTGGASAEAFF
15 | - | TRBJ2-7 | TRBV11-3 | TRBD1 | TGTGCCAGCAGCCTGTGGACAGGGCCATCCTACGAGCAGTACTTC | CASSLWTGPSYEQYF
15 | - | TRBJ2-1 | TRBV19 | TRBD2 | TGTGCCAGTAGTTCGGGACTAGCGGGAGAAAATGAGCAGTTCTTC | CASSSGLAGENEQFF
15 | - | TRBJ2-1 | TRBV12-5 | - | TGTGCTAGTGGTTCCAGGGTTAGCTCCTACAATGAGCAGTTCTTC | CASGSRVSSYNEQFF
13 | - | TRBJ2-3 | TRBV6-5 | - | TGTGCCAGCAGCCCCCCCGGCACAGATACGCAGTATTTT | CASSPPGTDTQYF
15 | - | TRBJ2-3 | TRBV5-1 | TRBD2 | TGCGCCAGCAGCCGGGGGGACTACAACACAGATACGCAGTATTTT | CASSRGDYNTDTQYF
15 | few | TRBJ1-3 | TRBV13 | TRBD1 | TGTGCCAGCAGCGTTGGGACAGGGGTCGGAAACACCATATATTTT | CASSVGTGVGNTIYF
17 | - | TRBJ1-2 | TRBV10-3 | - | TGTGCCATCAGTGACTCTGAGGTGGCAGCTCCTAACTATGGCTACACCTTC | CAISDSEVAAPNYGYTF
14 | - | TRBJ2-5 | TRBV6-6 | TRBD2 | TGTGCCAGCAGCCCCGGGGGGGGCGGGAAGACCCAGTACTTC | CASSPGGGGKTQYF
17 | - | TRBJ2-3 | TRBV18 | - | TGTGCCAGCTCACCAAACGGGCGGGCACCTAGCACAGATACGCAGTATTTT | CASSPNGRAPSTDTQYF
14 | - | TRBJ2-7 | TRBV6-5 | - | TGTGCCAGCAGTTACACCGACAGCTCCTACGAGCAGTACTTC | CASSYTDSSYEQYF
11 | - | TRBJ2-7 | TRBV6-5 | - | TGTGCCAGCAGACAGGGCTACGAGCAGTACTTC | CASRQGYEQYF
12 | - | TRBJ2-7 | TRBV7-9 | - | TGTTCCAGCAGCTTCGGATCGGGCGAGCAGTACTTC | CSSSFGSGEQYF
12 | - | TRBJ2-1 | TRBV7-9 | - | TGTTCCAGCAGTCCCCAGGGAAGGGCGTTGTTCTTC | CSSSPQGRALFF
16 | - | TRBJ1-5 | TRBV4-2 | - | TGTGCCAGCAGCCAAGATTTGGCGGGAGGCAATCAGCCCCAGCATTTT | CASSQDLAGGNQPQHF
15 | - | TRBJ2-5 | TRBV2 | TRBD2 | TGTGCCAGCAACGGGACTAGCGGGGGAGAAGAGACCCAGTACTTC | CASNGTSGGEETQYF
14 | - | TRBJ2-7 | TRBV27 | - | TGTGCCAGCAGTACCCGACGGGGTTCTTACGAGCAGTACTTC | CASSTRRGSYEQYF
15 | - | TRBJ1-4 | TRBV5-4 | - | TGTGCCAGCAGCGAAGGACTGCCAACTAATGAAAAACTGTTTTTT | CASSEGLPTNEKLFF
17 | - | TRBJ1-3 | TRBV2 | TRBD1 | TGTGCCAGCAATGGACAGGGGATGTCGAGCTCTGGAAACACCATATATTTT | CASNGQGMSSSGNTIYF
16 | - | TRBJ2-1 | TRBV5-1 | TRBD2 | TGCGCCAGCAGCTTGGATAGGCCTAGCGGGGGGACAGGGCAGTTCTTC | CASSLDRPSGGTGQFF
14 | - | TRBJ1-6 | TRBV6-1 | TRBD1 | TGTGCCAGCAGCCGGGACAGGGGTCTTTCACCCCTCCACTTT | CASSRDRGLSPLHF
14 | - | TRBJ1-6 | TRBV5-1 | - | TGCGCCAGCAGCTTGGTAGGGGATAATTCACCCCTCCACTTT | CASSLVGDNSPLHF
16 | - | TRBJ2-7 | TRBV6-6 | - | TGTGCCAGCCCCCCCGCCCTGACAGATCTCTTCTACGAGCAGTACTTC | CASPPALTDLFYEQYF
14 | once | TRBJ2-3 | TRBV14 | TRBD2 | TGTGCCAGCAGCCAGGGGAGGGGCACAGATACGCAGTATTTT | CASSQGRGTDTQYF
16 | - | TRBJ1-5 | TRBV19 | TRBD1 | TGTGCCAGTAGTATAGAATGGGGACAGGGGGCACAGCCCCAGCATTTT | CASSIEWGQGAQPQHF
13 | - | TRBJ1-6 | TRBV7-3 | - | TGTGCCACCTCGCAGGGGATGGGTTCACCCCTCCACTTT | CATSQGMGSPLHF
14 | - | TRBJ2-7 | TRBV4-3 | TRBD1 | TGCGCCAGCAGCCAAGGGGGGACAGGGCCCGAGCAGTACTTC | CASSQGGTGPEQYF
16 | - | TRBJ2-7 | TRBV5-1 | TRBD2 | TGCGCCAGCAGCTTGGTTTCTAGCGGGAGATTCTACGAGCAGTACTTC | CASSLVSSGRFYEQYF
13 | - | TRBJ2-7 | TRBV18 | - | TGTGCCAGCTCACACGGGAAGCTCTACGAGCAGTACTTC | CASSHGKLYEQYF
14 | - | TRBJ2-2 | TRBV5-4 | TRBD1 | TGTGCCAGCAGCAGACAGGGCCTCACCGGGGAGCTGTTTTTT | CASSRQGLTGELFF
15 | - | TRBJ1-4 | TRBV6-5 | TRBD1 | TGTGCCAGCAGCGACGGGGACAGGCGAAATGAAAAACTGTTTTTT | CASSDGDRRNEKLFF
14 | once | TRBJ2-3 | TRBV4-2 | - | TGTGCCAGCAGCCCGTCCGGGAGAACAGATACGCAGTATTTT | CASSPSGRTDTQYF
14 | - | TRBJ2-1 | TRBV7-2 | TRBD2 | TGTGCCAGCAGCTTAGGGACTAGCGGGAGTGAGCAGTTCTTC | CASSLGTSGSEQFF